The subject of this entry is one T cell receptor beta chain. No antigen is known for it. These data come from a study of cytomegalovirus exposure and HLA in healthy donors. Study-wide results and limits: Researchers reported that a few CMV-associated chains were confirmed in vitro as CMV antigen-specific. Despite most TCR sequences being rare, some public TCRs occurred in many donors.

Profiled with immunoSEQ multiplex PCR; TCRdb holds only in-frame clones, not every one. The table shows 150,000 to 200,000 clones, with roughly 89% occurring only once. The specimen sequenced was PBMCs. The receptor was derived from a young woman in good health and CMV-seropositive.

CDR3 in amino acids: CASSVGQGAMYEQYF. Written as DNA, the CDR3 is TGCGCCAGCAGCGTGGGACAGGGAGCGATGTACGAGCAGTACTTC. J is TRBJ2-7 and V is TRBV5-1, with 9 nucleotides matching TRBD1. Germline lookup yields CDR1 SGHRS and CDR2 YFSETQ. The CDR3 spans 15 residues. V was clipped by 4 bases and J by 4 bases; unmatched bases: 9.